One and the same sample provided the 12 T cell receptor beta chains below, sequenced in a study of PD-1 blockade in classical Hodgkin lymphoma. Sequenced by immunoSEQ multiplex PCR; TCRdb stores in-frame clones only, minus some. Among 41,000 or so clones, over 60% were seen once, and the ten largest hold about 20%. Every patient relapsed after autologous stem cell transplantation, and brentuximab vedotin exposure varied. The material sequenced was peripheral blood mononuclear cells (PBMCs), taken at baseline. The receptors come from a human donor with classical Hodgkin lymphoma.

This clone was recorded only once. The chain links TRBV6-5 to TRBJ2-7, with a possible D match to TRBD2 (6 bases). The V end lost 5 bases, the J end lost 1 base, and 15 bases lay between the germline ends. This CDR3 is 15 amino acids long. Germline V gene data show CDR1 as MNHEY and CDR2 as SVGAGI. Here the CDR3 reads CASSRGWTTSYEQYF. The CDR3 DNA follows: TGTGCCAGCAGTAGAGGGTGGACTACATCCTACGAGCAGTACTTC.

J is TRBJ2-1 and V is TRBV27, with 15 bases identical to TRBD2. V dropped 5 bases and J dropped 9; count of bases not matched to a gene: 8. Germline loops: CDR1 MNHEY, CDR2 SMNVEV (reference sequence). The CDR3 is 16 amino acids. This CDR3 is CASSLRTSGRAIEQFF. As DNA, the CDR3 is TGTGCCAGCAGTCTCCGGACTAGCGGGAGGGCAATTGAGCAGTTCTTC.

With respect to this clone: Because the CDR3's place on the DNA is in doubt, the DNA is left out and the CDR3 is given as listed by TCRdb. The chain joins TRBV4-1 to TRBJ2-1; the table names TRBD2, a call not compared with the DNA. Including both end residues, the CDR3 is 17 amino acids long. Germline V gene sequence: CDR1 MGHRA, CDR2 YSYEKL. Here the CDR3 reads CASSVVAMSSSSHEQFF.

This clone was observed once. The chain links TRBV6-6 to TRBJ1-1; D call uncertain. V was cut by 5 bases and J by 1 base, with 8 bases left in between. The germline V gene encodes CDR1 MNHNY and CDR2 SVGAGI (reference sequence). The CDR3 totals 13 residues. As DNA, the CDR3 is TGTGCCAGCAGTCTCTCTGCGAACACTGAAGCTTTCTTT. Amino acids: CASSLSANTEAFF.

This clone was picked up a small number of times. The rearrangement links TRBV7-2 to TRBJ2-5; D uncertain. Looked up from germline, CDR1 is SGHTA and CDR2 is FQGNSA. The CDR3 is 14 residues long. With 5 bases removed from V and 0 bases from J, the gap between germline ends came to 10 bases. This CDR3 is CASSRLRYQETQYF. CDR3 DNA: TGTGCCAGCAGCCGACTCCGGTACCAAGAGACCCAGTACTTC.

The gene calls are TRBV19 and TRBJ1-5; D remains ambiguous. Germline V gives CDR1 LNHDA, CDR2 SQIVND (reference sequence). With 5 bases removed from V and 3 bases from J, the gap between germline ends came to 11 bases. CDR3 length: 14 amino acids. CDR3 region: CASSGRIDNQPQHF. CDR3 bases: TGTGCCAGTAGTGGACGGATTGACAATCAGCCCCAGCATTTT.

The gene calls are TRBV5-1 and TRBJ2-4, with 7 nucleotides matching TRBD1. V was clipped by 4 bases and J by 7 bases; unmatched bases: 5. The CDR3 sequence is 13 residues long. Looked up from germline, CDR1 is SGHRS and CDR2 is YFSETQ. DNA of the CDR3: TGCGCCAGCAGCGTGACAGGGACGAACATTCAGTACTTC. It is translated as CASSVTGTNIQYF.

The CDR3 spells CATSPGSQEETQYF. CDR3 coding DNA: TGTGCCACCAGCCCGGGGAGTCAGGAAGAGACCCAGTACTTC. V gene TRBV15 combines with J gene TRBJ2-5, with D perhaps matching TRBD2 (5 bases). The germline gives CDR1 LNHNV, CDR2 YYDKDF (reference sequence). The CDR3 consists of 14 residues. Trimming took 5 bases from V and 3 from J, leaving 13 bases between them.

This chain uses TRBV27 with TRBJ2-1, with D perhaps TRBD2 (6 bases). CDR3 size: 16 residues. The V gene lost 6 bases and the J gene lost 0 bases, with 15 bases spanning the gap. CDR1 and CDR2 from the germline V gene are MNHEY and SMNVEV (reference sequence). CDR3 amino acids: CASRPASVYSYNEQFF. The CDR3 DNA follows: TGTGCCAGCAGACCAGCTAGCGTTTACTCCTACAATGAGCAGTTCTTC.

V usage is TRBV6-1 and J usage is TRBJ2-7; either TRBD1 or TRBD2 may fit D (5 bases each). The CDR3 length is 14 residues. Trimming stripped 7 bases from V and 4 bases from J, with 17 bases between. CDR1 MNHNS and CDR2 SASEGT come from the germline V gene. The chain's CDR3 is CASIQGAGIYEQYF. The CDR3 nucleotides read TGTGCCAGCATCCAAGGGGCGGGTATTTACGAGCAGTACTTC.

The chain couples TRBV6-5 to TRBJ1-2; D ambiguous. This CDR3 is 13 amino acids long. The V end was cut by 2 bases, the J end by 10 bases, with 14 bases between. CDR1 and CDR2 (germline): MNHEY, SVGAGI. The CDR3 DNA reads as TGTGCCAGCAGTTACGGGTTTAGCATCGCCTACACCTTC. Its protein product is CASSYGFSIAYTF.

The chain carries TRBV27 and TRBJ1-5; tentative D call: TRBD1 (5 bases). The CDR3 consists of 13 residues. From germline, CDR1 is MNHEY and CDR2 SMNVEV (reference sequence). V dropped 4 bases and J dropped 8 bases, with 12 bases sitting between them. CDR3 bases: TGTGCCAGCAGTTACAGCCCGGGGGAGCCCCAGCATTTT. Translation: CASSYSPGEPQHF.